Shown below are 27 T cell receptor beta chains from a single sample sequenced in a study of follicular helper T cells after annual influenza vaccination. Data came from immunoSEQ multiplex PCR; TCRdb stores just in-frame clones and leaves some out. The table shows about 11,000 clones, with nearly 85% occurring only once. The sequenced sample was CXCR5- memory CD4+ T cells sorted from blood, obtained 6 weeks after influenza vaccination. The receptor set was obtained from an adult who received the influenza vaccine.

This clone occurred a few times. This chain connects TRBV7-9 to TRBJ2-7, with D perhaps being TRBD1 or TRBD2 (5 bases each). Germline assignment: CDR1 SEHNR and CDR2 FQNEAQ (reference sequence). The CDR3 consists of 14 residues. The germline V and J ends were trimmed by 6 bases and 6 bases, with 18 bases remaining between them. The CDR3 DNA follows: TGTGCCAGCAGTCCCCGGGACCTCACCCTCGAGCAGTACTTC. Protein sequence: CASSPRDLTLEQYF.

The chain combines TRBV19 with TRBJ1-3, with a tentative D call TRBD1 (6 bases). This CDR3 region has 19 residues. Germline V CDR1 and CDR2: LNHDA, SQIVND (reference sequence). V gave up 3 bases and J gave up 3 bases, with 24 bases separating them. As DNA, the CDR3 is TGTGCCAGTAGTATTCACAGGGCGGCTTACCGGCTTAGTGGAAACACCATATATTTT. Residues: CASSIHRAAYRLSGNTIYF.

The chain carries TRBV18 and TRBJ2-1, with 14 nucleotides matching TRBD2. This CDR3 is 18 amino acids long. J gave up 1 base and V 3 bases, and 5 bases lay outside the gene matches. From germline, CDR1 is KGHSH and CDR2 LQKENI. CDR3 amino acids: CASSPPGLAGASYNEQFF. The CDR3 DNA follows: TGTGCCAGCTCACCCCCGGGACTAGCGGGAGCTTCCTACAATGAGCAGTTCTTC.

This clone was seen a handful of times. The chain's CDR3 is CAISDQSIQPQHF. DNA of the CDR3: TGTGCCATCAGTGACCAGTCTATACAGCCCCAGCATTTT. The rearrangement links TRBV10-3 to TRBJ1-5; no reliable D call. Trimming shortened V by 3 bases and J by 7 bases, and 10 bases separated the two germline ends. Germline V lookup: CDR1 ENHRY, CDR2 SYGVKD. This CDR3 region has 13 residues.

This chain links TRBV28 with TRBJ2-1; 10 nucleotides align to TRBD2. Germline CDR1 reads MDHEN; CDR2 reads SYDVKM. The CDR3 extends over 17 amino acids. V was pared by 6 bases and J by 7 bases, with 15 bases of the junction left unmatched. The CDR3 DNA sequence: TGTGCCAGCAGCCGGAGAGCGGGAGGGCCTAGGTTGAATGAGCAGTTCTTC. Translation gives CASSRRAGGPRLNEQFF.

The chain employs TRBV28 and TRBJ2-6; a possible D gene is TRBD1 (6 bases). The CDR3 has 14 amino acids. Germline-derived CDR1 and CDR2 are MDHEN and SYDVKM. Trimming removed 6 bases at V and 2 bases at J, with 8 bases between. The DNA for the CDR3 is TGTGCCAGCAGGGACAGTGCTGGGGCCAACGTCCTGACTTTC. Its protein is CASRDSAGANVLTF.

This clone was counted only a few times. V usage is TRBV6-6 and J usage is TRBJ1-5, with 7 nucleotides matching TRBD1. Trimming took 2 bases from V and 6 from J; bases not matched to a gene: 4. Looked up from germline, CDR1 is MNHNY and CDR2 is SVGAGI (reference sequence). CDR3 length equals 14 residues. CDR3 residues: CASSYEGASQPQHF. CDR3 DNA: TGTGCCAGCAGTTACGAGGGGGCGAGTCAGCCCCAGCATTTT.

The chain employs TRBV19 and TRBJ1-1, with a weak D call TRBD1 (5 bases). V lost 5 bases, J lost 3 bases, and 13 bases lay in between. CDR1 LNHDA and CDR2 SQIVND come from the germline V gene (reference sequence). The CDR3 totals 14 residues. Here the CDR3 DNA reads TGTGCCAGTAGTTGGGGACCGCAGGACACTGAAGCTTTCTTT. Residues: CASSWGPQDTEAFF.

This clone appeared once. The chain combines TRBV18 with TRBJ2-7; 7 bases align to TRBD1. Unmatched junction bases numbered 5, after V lost 3 bases and J lost 0 bases. The CDR3 is 15 amino acids. CDR1 is KGHSH and CDR2 is LQKENI in the germline V gene. The CDR3 DNA reads TGTGCCAGCTCACCCGAGACAGGGCTCTCCTACGAGCAGTACTTC. Amino acids: CASSPETGLSYEQYF.

The chain uses TRBV6-1 and TRBJ2-7; D not certain. The CDR3 has 15 amino acids. Germline CDR1 is MNHNS and CDR2 is SASEGT. Deletions cut 6 bases from V and 3 bases from J, with 18 bases between. The CDR3 nucleotides read TGTGCCAGCAGCCATCCGCAAATCGCCGGCTACGAGCAGTACTTC. Its protein product is CASSHPQIAGYEQYF.

V gene TRBV11-2 combines with J gene TRBJ2-2; tentatively, D is TRBD1 (6 bases). Germline-derived CDR1 and CDR2 are SGHAT and FQNNGV. The V gene lost 3 bases and the J gene lost 4 bases, with 12 bases spanning the gap. The CDR3 runs 15 residues. CDR3 in DNA: TGTGCCAGCAGCTTGGCCGGGACACCCACCGGGGAGCTGTTTTTT. Translation: CASSLAGTPTGELFF.

This clone was detected a few times. The V gene is TRBV5-4, the J gene TRBJ1-2; weak D call: TRBD1 (6 bases). The V gene lost 4 bases and the J gene lost 4 bases, with 11 bases spanning the gap. The CDR3 length is 13 residues. The germline V gene encodes CDR1 SGHNT and CDR2 YYREEE (reference sequence). The CDR3 DNA reads TGTGCCAGCAGCCAACAGGGCTTCTATGGCTACACCTTC. This gives the protein CASSQQGFYGYTF. The whole variable domain, filled in from reference TRBV5-4 and TRBJ1-2, reads ETGVTQSPTHLIKTRGQQVTLRCSSQSGHNTVSWYQQALGQGPQFIFQYYREEENGRGNFPPRFSGLQFPNYSSELNVNALELDDSALYLCASSQQGFYGYTFGSGTRLTVV.

The chain employs TRBV5-1 and TRBJ2-6, with TRBD2 identical over 11 bases. From germline, CDR1 is SGHRS and CDR2 YFSETQ. The V segment lost 3 bases and the J segment 0 bases; nucleotides outside the gene matches: 5. The CDR3 is 18 residues long. DNA of the CDR3: TGCGCCAGCAGCTCGACTAGCGGGGCGCGCTCTGGGGCCAACGTCCTGACTTTC. Its translation is CASSSTSGARSGANVLTF. The full variable domain, with the rest looked up from reference TRBV5-1 and TRBJ2-6, is KAGVTQTPRYLIKTRGQQVTLSCSPISGHRSVSWYQQTPGQGLQFLFEYFSETQRNKGNFPGRFSGRQFSNSRSEMNVSTLELGDSALYLCASSSTSGARSGANVLTFGAGSRLTVL.

The rearrangement links TRBV30 to TRBJ1-5; D not certain. CDR1 is GTSNPN and CDR2 is SVGIG in the germline V gene (reference sequence). The CDR3 has 14 amino acids. Trimming shortened V by 1 base and J by 6 bases, and 13 bases separated the two germline ends. Here the CDR3 reads CAWSAAGFGQPQHF. The CDR3 DNA reads TGTGCCTGGAGTGCGGCAGGCTTCGGTCAGCCCCAGCATTTT.

This chain joins TRBV19 and TRBJ1-5; the D is unclear. Germline CDR1 reads LNHDA; CDR2 reads SQIVND (reference sequence). The CDR3 spans 15 residues. Trimming stripped 7 bases from V and 2 bases from J, with 15 bases between. The CDR3 spells CASKSGQTGNQPQHF. CDR3 DNA: TGTGCCAGTAAATCCGGGCAGACGGGCAATCAGCCCCAGCATTTT.

V gene TRBV28 combines with J gene TRBJ1-2, with 7 positions matching TRBD1. Germline CDR1 reads MDHEN; CDR2 reads SYDVKM. V trimming: 9 bases; J trimming: 5 bases; junction bases outside the gene matches: 15. The CDR3 contains 15 residues. DNA of the CDR3: TGTGCCAGTTGCCGGGACAGTGGGCATAGTTATGGCTACACCTTC. Protein product: CASCRDSGHSYGYTF.

V and J are TRBV19 and TRBJ2-5; 7 bases fit TRBD1. The trim removed 3 bases at V and 4 bases at J, leaving 8 bases unmatched. Looked up from germline, CDR1 is LNHDA and CDR2 is SQIVND (reference sequence). CDR3 size: 15 residues. The CDR3 coding sequence is TGTGCCAGTAGTATCCTCGGACAGGCAGCAGAGACCCAGTACTTC. Amino acids: CASSILGQAAETQYF.

The CDR3 loop reads CASRRQGVQFF. CDR3 DNA sequence: TGTGCCAGCAGAAGACAGGGTGTGCAGTTCTTC. This chain joins TRBV7-9 and TRBJ2-1, with TRBD1 matching 7 bases. Trimming cost V 6 bases and J 12 bases; bases outside gene matches: 5. Germline values: CDR1 SEHNR, CDR2 FQNEAQ (reference sequence). This CDR3 has 11 amino acids. Full variable domain (remainder filled in from reference TRBV7-9 and TRBJ2-1): DTGVSQNPRHKITKRGQNVTFRCDPISEHNRLYWYRQTLGQGPEFLTYFQNEAQLEKSRLLSDRFSAERPKGSFSTLEIQRTEQGDSAMYLCASRRQGVQFFGPGTRLTVL.

This rearrangement joins TRBV7-9 to TRBJ2-6, with D hard to call. The length of the CDR3 is 16 residues. Germline-derived CDR1 and CDR2 are SEHNR and FQNEAQ (reference sequence). Trimming stripped 5 bases from V and 0 bases from J, with 11 bases between. In nucleotides, the CDR3 is TGTGCCAGCAGCCCCGTCCCTTTCTCTGGGGCCAACGTCCTGACTTTC. Amino acid sequence: CASSPVPFSGANVLTF.

This chain connects TRBV7-9 to TRBJ2-1, with D perhaps TRBD1 (6 bases). V was pared by 0 bases and J by 10 bases, with 10 bases between. The length of the CDR3 is 13 residues. Germline loops: CDR1 SEHNR, CDR2 FQNEAQ (reference sequence). CDR3 DNA sequence: TGTGCCAGCAGCTTAGCAGGGACAACCGAGCAGTTCTTC. This gives the protein CASSLAGTTEQFF. The variable domain in full, completed from reference TRBV7-9 and TRBJ2-1, reads DTGVSQNPRHKITKRGQNVTFRCDPISEHNRLYWYRQTLGQGPEFLTYFQNEAQLEKSRLLSDRFSAERPKGSFSTLEIQRTEQGDSAMYLCASSLAGTTEQFFGPGTRLTVL.

A few counts support this clone. The chain joins TRBV2 to TRBJ2-7, with D uncertain. V gave up 7 bases and J gave up 3 bases, with 7 bases separating them. This CDR3 spans 11 amino acids. The germline CDR1 and CDR2 sequences are SNHLY and FYNNEI. CDR3 in DNA: TGTGCCAGCATTAAGGGCTACGAGCAGTACTTC. It is translated as CASIKGYEQYF.

The chain recombines TRBV7-2 with TRBJ2-2; 8 positions match TRBD2. The junction had 7 bases not matched to a gene; V was cut back by 1 base and J by 6 bases. Germline V gives CDR1 SGHTA, CDR2 FQGNSA. This CDR3 spans 16 amino acids. CDR3 in DNA: TGTGCCAGCAGCTTAGGCGGGGGGAGTGTTCCCGGGGAGCTGTTTTTT. Protein product: CASSLGGGSVPGELFF.

V usage is TRBV28 and J usage is TRBJ2-2; D gene unclear. Between the trimmed V and J ends, which lost 5 bases and 4 bases, there was a span of 14 bases. Germline-derived CDR1 and CDR2 are MDHEN and SYDVKM. This CDR3 region has 15 residues. CDR3 sequence (DNA): TGTGCCAGCAGTGTAGGGCAGTTGAGCACCGGGGAGCTGTTTTTT. Encoded protein: CASSVGQLSTGELFF.

This chain connects TRBV19 to TRBJ1-1, with 8 bases fitting TRBD1. Germline V gives CDR1 LNHDA, CDR2 SQIVND (reference sequence). The length of the CDR3 is 14 residues. V gave up 5 bases and J gave up 0 bases; unmatched junction bases: 2. The CDR3 sequence: CASSRQGMNTEAFF. The CDR3, as DNA: TGTGCCAGTAGTCGACAGGGGATGAACACTGAAGCTTTCTTT.

This rearrangement joins TRBV5-1 to TRBJ2-3; TRBD2 matches at 7 bases. The germline V gene encodes CDR1 SGHRS and CDR2 YFSETQ. V shed 0 bases, J shed 4 bases, and the junction held 11 bases outside the gene matches. The length of the CDR3 is 17 residues. CDR3 region: CASSLEMARAGADTQYF. In DNA form, the CDR3 reads TGCGCCAGCAGCTTGGAAATGGCCCGGGCGGGGGCAGATACGCAGTATTTT.

The chain joins TRBV23-1 to TRBJ1-3; TRBD1 is a possible D gene (6 bases). TRBV23-1 is identified as an open reading frame with a role that is uncertain. Trimming took 7 bases from V and 9 from J, leaving 25 bases between them. This CDR3 is 16 amino acids long. The DNA of the CDR3 is TGCGCCAGCAATTGGCTTATGGGACAACCTCAATGCACCATATATTTT. It codes for CASNWLMGQPQCTIYF.

The rearrangement uses TRBV28 and TRBJ1-5; TRBD1 agrees at 8 bases. The CDR3 has 19 residues. V shed 4 bases and J 0 bases; nucleotides not matched to a gene: 14. Germline-derived CDR1 and CDR2 are MDHEN and SYDVKM. The CDR3 reads CASSSRKTGEKYSNQPQHF. Written as DNA, the CDR3 is TGTGCCAGCAGTTCCAGAAAGACAGGGGAAAAGTATAGCAATCAGCCCCAGCATTTT.